These 19 T cell receptor beta chains share one sample of origin, sequenced in a study of blood T cell repertoires in COVID-19. Assay used: immunoSEQ multiplex PCR; TCRdb lists only in-frame clones, some missing. The sample carries 45,000 to 65,000 clones, over 90% recorded once. Sequenced input: peripheral blood. These receptors were obtained from a woman aged 80 or over with acute or convalescent COVID-19.

The V call is TRBV19, the J call TRBJ1-4; D not certain. The V end was cut by 5 bases, the J end by 13 bases, with 26 bases between. The germline CDR1 and CDR2 sequences are LNHDA and SQIVND (reference sequence). The CDR3 runs to 16 residues. This CDR3 reads CASSPTSSAWSGGLFF. In DNA form, the CDR3 reads TGTGCCAGTAGTCCAACCTCCTCGGCATGGAGTGGAGGACTGTTTTTT.

The J gene is TRBJ1-3, the V gene TRBV2; TRBD1 matches 11 bases. Germline V gene sequence: CDR1 SNHLY, CDR2 FYNNEI. Germline trimming cut 6 bases from V and 15 bases from J; bases unmatched to any gene: 1. The CDR3 sequence is 10 residues long. CDR3 nucleotides: TGTGCCAGCAGAGGGACAGGGGGATATTTT. This codes for CASRGTGGYF.

This clone was recorded only once. The CDR3 region is CASSLGHSTSGYEQFF. The CDR3 DNA reads as TGTGCCAGCAGCTTAGGTCATTCGACTAGCGGGTATGAGCAGTTCTTC. This chain links TRBV7-9 with TRBJ2-1, with 10 bases fitting TRBD2. The CDR3 extends over 16 amino acids. V was pared by 1 base and J by 8 bases, with 8 bases of the junction left unmatched. Germline assignment: CDR1 SEHNR and CDR2 FQNEAQ (reference sequence).

The genes are TRBV5-1 and TRBJ2-6; 7 positions match TRBD1. The CDR3 has 18 amino acids. The trim removed 4 bases at V and 0 bases at J, leaving 10 bases unmatched. The V gene's germline CDR1 is SGHRS and CDR2 YFSETQ. CDR3 loop: CASSVTGQALSGANVLTF. Written as DNA, the CDR3 is TGCGCCAGCAGCGTAACCGGACAGGCCCTCTCTGGGGCCAACGTCCTGACTTTC.

The rearrangement uses TRBV24-1 and TRBJ1-2; perhaps TRBD1 as D (6 bases). This CDR3 is built from 15 residues. Trimming removed 4 bases at V and 11 bases at J, with 22 bases between. CDR1 is KGHDR, CDR2 SFDVKD, per germline. DNA for the CDR3: TGTGCCACCAGTGAGACGATTGGGACATACTACAGGTACACCTTC. Protein sequence: CATSETIGTYYRYTF.

This chain uses TRBV7-2 with TRBJ2-1; 7 bases align to TRBD2. The junction had 15 bases not matched to a gene; V was cut back by 8 bases and J by 5 bases. This CDR3 spans 16 amino acids. The germline V gene encodes CDR1 SGHTA and CDR2 FQGNSA. CDR3 sequence reads: CASYYGGGVGHNEQFF. As DNA, the CDR3 is TGTGCCAGCTACTATGGGGGGGGAGTCGGCCACAATGAGCAGTTCTTC.

This clone was observed once. The genes are TRBV18 and TRBJ1-6; 8 bases are a match to TRBD1. CDR3 length: 15 amino acids. Germline V gene data show CDR1 as KGHSH and CDR2 as LQKENI. V trimming: 5 bases; J trimming: 11 bases; junction bases outside the gene matches: 11. CDR3 sequence (DNA): TGTGCCAGCTCAGTTGCCGGGACAGGCTCGGCACCCCTCCACTTT. It specifies CASSVAGTGSAPLHF.

CDR3 coding DNA: TGTGCCAGCAGTTACGACTATCTCGGCTACGAGCAGTACTTC. This codes for CASSYDYLGYEQYF. V and J are TRBV6-2 or TRBV6-3 and TRBJ2-7, with D maybe TRBD2 (5 bases). This CDR3 is built from 14 residues. V lost 2 bases, J lost 3 bases, and 11 bases lay in between. Germline V gives CDR1 MNHEY, CDR2 SVGEGT.

This rearrangement joins TRBV7-9 to TRBJ2-1; tentative D call: TRBD2 (6 bases). The CDR3 has 16 residues. The V end was cut by 1 base, the J end by 8 bases, with 18 bases between. Germline V CDR1 and CDR2: SEHNR, FQNEAQ (reference sequence). The CDR3 DNA reads TGTGCCAGCAGCTTAGGGCGCCCACCGGGGGTCGATGAGCAGTTCTTC. Its translation: CASSLGRPPGVDEQFF.

The chain employs TRBV11-2 and TRBJ1-5, with no clear D. CDR1 is SGHAT, CDR2 FQNNGV, per germline. The CDR3 has 12 amino acids. Trimming removed 4 bases from V and 7 bases from J, with 8 bases in between. CDR3 residues: CASSSGGQPQHF. CDR3 DNA sequence: TGTGCCAGCAGCTCCGGAGGGCAGCCCCAGCATTTT.

In its sample, this clone was seen a few times. The chain joins TRBV19 to TRBJ1-5; D call uncertain. The V and J ends lost 3 bases and 4 bases respectively, with 4 bases between them. Germline CDR1 is LNHDA and CDR2 is SQIVND (reference sequence). This CDR3 spans 12 amino acids. CDR3 sequence (DNA): TGTGCCAGTAGTATCCAGAATCAGCCCCAGCATTTT. Its protein product is CASSIQNQPQHF.

The CDR3 is CASSPGGTTEAFF. The CDR3 DNA is TGCGCCAGCAGCCCGGGAGGCACCACTGAAGCTTTCTTT. The chain employs TRBV5-1 and TRBJ1-1; D gene ambiguous. V was pared by 4 bases and J by 4 bases, with 11 bases between. Germline-derived CDR1 and CDR2 are SGHRS and YFSETQ. The CDR3 sequence is 13 residues long.

For this clone: Other DNA sequences from this sample encode an identical CDR3 as well. The chain links TRBV5-4 to TRBJ2-1, with 8 nucleotides matching TRBD1. The J segment lost 6 bases and the V segment lost 4 bases, leaving 9 bases of the junction unmatched. The CDR3 covers 15 residues. The germline gives CDR1 SGHNT, CDR2 YYREEE (reference sequence). CDR3 nucleotides: TGTGCCAGCAGCCTTGGACAGGGACGGTCCAATGAGCAGTTCTTC. Encoded protein: CASSLGQGRSNEQFF.

In this sample, this clone turned up once. V gene TRBV19 combines with J gene TRBJ1-5; D uncertain. Germline V CDR1 and CDR2: LNHDA, SQIVND (reference sequence). The V end lost 3 bases, the J end lost 1 base, and 10 bases lay between the germline ends. CDR3 length: 15 residues. CDR3 nucleotide sequence: TGTGCCAGTAGTATGCCGGTCCGAAGCAATCAGCCCCAGCATTTT. Translated, it gives CASSMPVRSNQPQHF.

The CDR3 DNA follows: TGTGCCAGCAGTCTGGACAGTAATAGGCCCCAGCATTTT. This encodes CASSLDSNRPQHF. J is TRBJ1-5 and V is TRBV6-2 or TRBV6-3; D might be TRBD1 (6 bases). V lost 5 bases and J lost 9, with 14 bases in between. The CDR3 has 13 amino acids. Germline V gene sequence: CDR1 MNHEY, CDR2 SVGEGT.

The CDR3 region is CASRGGQYEQYF. For the CDR3, the DNA is TGCGCCAGCAGGGGAGGGCAATACGAGCAGTACTTC. The chain combines TRBV10-2 with TRBJ2-7; TRBD2 matches 7 bases. The length of the CDR3 is 12 residues. Germline CDR1 WSHSY, CDR2 SAAADI. The junction had 3 bases not matched to a gene; V was cut back by 6 bases and J by 4 bases.

The CDR3: CSASGTGQGVNYGYTF. CDR3 in DNA: TGCAGTGCTAGTGGGACGGGACAGGGAGTTAACTATGGCTACACCTTC. The chain has TRBV20-1 and TRBJ1-2, with 9 bases lining up with TRBD1. Germline loops: CDR1 DFQATT, CDR2 SNEGSKA (reference sequence). The CDR3 sequence is 16 residues long. V gave up 3 bases and J gave up 1 base; unmatched junction bases: 9.

This chain uses TRBV19 with TRBJ2-5; tentative D call: TRBD2 (6 bases). The CDR3 totals 13 residues. V lost 6 bases and J 5 bases, leaving 13 bases between the germline ends. The germline V gene has CDR1 LNHDA and CDR2 SQIVND (reference sequence). This CDR3 is CASSLDYGETQYF. CDR3 in DNA: TGTGCCAGTAGCCTGGACTATGGGGAGACCCAGTACTTC.

The rearrangement joins TRBV7-3 to TRBJ2-1; D unclear. V was clipped by 5 bases and J by 7 bases, with 18 bases between them. The germline CDR1 and CDR2 sequences are SGHTA and FQGTGA. This CDR3 spans 15 amino acids. CDR3 DNA: TGTGCCAGCAGCCCATACGAGAAGGCCAGGAATGAGCAGTTCTTC. Its translation is CASSPYEKARNEQFF.